Detailed here is one TCR beta chain. This receptor's antigen is unknown. Per-base qualities were not stored, and no clone one base away is much larger. This entry belongs to a study of IL-17A CD8 T cells in psoriatic arthritis synovium. In terms of the full investigation: The goal of the study was to characterize the phenotype, molecular profile and function of synovial IL-17A+CD8+ T cells in the pathogenesis of psoriatic arthritis. Results and caveats for the whole study, not just this receptor: Only three patients were covered by TCR sequencing, and this limited sample size was acknowledged by the authors. Morisita overlap indices above 0.8 were seen in a couple of patients because many Tc17 clones were shared with the synovial Tc1 population. TCRbeta sequencing showed synovial Tc17 cells were polyclonal in psoriatic arthritis (median clonality around 0.08). Cells came from synovial fluid rather than synovial tissue, since no psoriatic arthritis synovial tissue samples were available. Some individual clones occupied over 4.5% of the repertoire, though most synovial CD8+ subsets remained polyclonal.

CD3+ T cells, isolated magnetically, got about 1.4 hours of stimulation with PMA and ionomycin and were then labeled using IL-17A and IFNgamma cytokine secretion assays. Synovial fluid effusions were drawn by aspiration from the actively inflamed joints of psoriatic arthritis patients. For each patient, synovial fluid served as the source from which three memory CD8+ T cell populations were isolated by sorting: Tc1 cells (IL-17A-IFNgamma+), Tc17 cells (IL-17A+) and the bulk memory fraction, allowing their TCR repertoires to be compared. Psoriatic arthritis patients met the Classification of Psoriatic Arthritis Study Group (CASPAR) criteria. Cytokine-secreting cells were counterstained with a viability dye and with anti-CD3, CD8, CD14 and CD4 antibodies and were sorted on a BD FACSAria. TCRbeta sequencing was performed on sorted synovial fluid CD8+ T cell subsets from three patients with psoriatic arthritis. Before use, synovial fluid mononuclear cells were separated with Lymphoprep and cryopreserved in liquid nitrogen. The medium used for cryopreservation had roughly 55% fetal calf serum and around 9.2% dimethyl sulfoxide.

V gives up 2 bases and J gives up 0 bases, and the segment between their germline ends measures 11 bases. The CDR3 has 15 amino acids, counting the end cysteine and valine. This entry keeps only the CDR3 DNA: 45 bases, framed from base 1. From the germline V gene, CDR1 is MNHEY and CDR2 is SVGAGI. After DNA extraction (Qiagen), TCRbeta V-D-J rearrangements were amplified in a bias-controlled manner and then sequenced at high throughput (immunoSEQ; Adaptive Biotech). The paper's data handling went like this. Productive sequences were analyzed at sequence level using the immunoSEQ Analyzer platform. Clonality was calculated as 1 minus Pielou's evenness, so values run from 0 (highly polyclonal) up to 1 (monoclonal). The Morisita index, which runs from 0 (no similarity) to 1 (complete similarity), was used to measure repertoire overlap between subsets. TCRdb provides this immuneACCESS table in a form limited to in-frame rearrangements. Some clones are lacking; in checked studies, under half of them reflect an unresolved V gene, and why the rest are absent is not known. That table supplies the V and J calls and clone size; D and trimming were determined from the DNA. The sample table lists about 1,900 clones, roughly 71% of them with a count of one. The top ten clonotypes cover around 12% of the sample.

The source of this sequence is a human donor with psoriatic arthritis. Input material: IL-17A+ (IFN-gamma+/-) memory CD8+ T cells from synovial fluid. The label giving this sample's cell subset or site can be read as: IL-17A+IFNgamma+/- memory CD8+ (Tc17) cells. This chain is built from TRBV6-5 and TRBJ2-7; the D gene cannot be named for sure. The CDR3 has the sequence CASSYGRTNSYEQYV. The DNA sequence is as follows: TGTGCCAGCAGTTACGGACGGACGAACTCCTACGAGCAGTACGTC.